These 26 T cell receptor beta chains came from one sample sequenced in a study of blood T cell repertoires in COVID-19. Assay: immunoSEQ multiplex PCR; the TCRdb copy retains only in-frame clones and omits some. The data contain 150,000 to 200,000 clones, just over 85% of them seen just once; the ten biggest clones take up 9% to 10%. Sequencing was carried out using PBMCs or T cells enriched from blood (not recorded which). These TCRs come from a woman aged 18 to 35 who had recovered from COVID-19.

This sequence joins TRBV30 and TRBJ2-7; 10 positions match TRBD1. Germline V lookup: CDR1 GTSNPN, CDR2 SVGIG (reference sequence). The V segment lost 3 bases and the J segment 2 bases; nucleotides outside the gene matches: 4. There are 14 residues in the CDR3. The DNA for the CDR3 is TGTGCCTGGAGCGGGGGACAGGGGCCCTACGAGCAGTACTTC. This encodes CAWSGGQGPYEQYF.

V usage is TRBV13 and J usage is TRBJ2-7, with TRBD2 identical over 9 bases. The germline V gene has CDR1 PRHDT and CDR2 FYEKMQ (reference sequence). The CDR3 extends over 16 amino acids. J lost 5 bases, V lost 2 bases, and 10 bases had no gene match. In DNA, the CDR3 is TGTGCCAGCAGCTTATATCCCGCCGGGACTAGCAACGAGCAGTACTTC. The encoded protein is CASSLYPAGTSNEQYF.

The CDR3 reads CASSFSIYEQYF. In DNA, the CDR3 is TGTGCCAGCAGCTTCAGTATCTACGAGCAGTACTTC. This chain joins TRBV11-2 and TRBJ2-7; D unresolved. Germline V gene data show CDR1 as SGHAT and CDR2 as FQNNGV. The ends were cut back, 3 bases at V and 3 bases at J, with 6 bases in the middle. This CDR3 comprises 12 residues.

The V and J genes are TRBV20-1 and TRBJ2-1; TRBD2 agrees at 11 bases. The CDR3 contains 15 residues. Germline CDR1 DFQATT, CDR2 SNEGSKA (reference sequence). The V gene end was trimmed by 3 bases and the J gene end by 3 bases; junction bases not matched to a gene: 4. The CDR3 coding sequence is TGCAGTGCTAGTATGGGGACTAGCGGCTACAATGAGCAGTTCTTC. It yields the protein CSASMGTSGYNEQFF.

The CDR3 DNA reads as TGTGCCAGTAGTTTCCTCCCGGCTAAGCGAGAGACCCAGTACTTC. This sequence encodes CASSFLPAKRETQYF. The chain is built from TRBV19 and TRBJ2-5, with unresolved D. The ends were cut back, 5 bases at V and 4 bases at J, with 17 bases in the middle. Per germline, CDR1 LNHDA and CDR2 SQIVND (reference sequence). The CDR3 covers 15 residues. Full variable domain (rest looked up from reference TRBV19 and TRBJ2-5): DGGITQSPKYLFRKEGQNVTLSCEQNLNHDAMYWYRQDPGQGLRLIYYSQIVNDFQKGDIAEGYSVSREKKESFPLTVTSAQKNPTAFYLCASSFLPAKRETQYFGPGTRLLVL.

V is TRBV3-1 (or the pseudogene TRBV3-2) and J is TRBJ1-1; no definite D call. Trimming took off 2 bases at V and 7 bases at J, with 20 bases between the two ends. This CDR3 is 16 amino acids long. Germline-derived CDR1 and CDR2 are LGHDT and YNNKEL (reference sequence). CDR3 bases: TGTGCCAGCAGCCAATTAAAATCGAGGAGTAGATATGAAGCTTTCTTT. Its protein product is CASSQLKSRSRYEAFF.

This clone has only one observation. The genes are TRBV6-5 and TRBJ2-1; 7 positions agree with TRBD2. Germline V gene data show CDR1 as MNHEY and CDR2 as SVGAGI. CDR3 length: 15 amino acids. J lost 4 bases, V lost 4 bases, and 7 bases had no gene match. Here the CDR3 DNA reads TGTGCCAGCAGTTCAAGCGCCGGGGGGTACAATGAGCAGTTCTTC. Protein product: CASSSSAGGYNEQFF.

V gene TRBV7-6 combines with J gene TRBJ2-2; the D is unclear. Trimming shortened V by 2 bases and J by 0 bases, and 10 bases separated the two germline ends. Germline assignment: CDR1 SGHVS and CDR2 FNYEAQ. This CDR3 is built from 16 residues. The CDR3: CASSLFGQANTGELFF. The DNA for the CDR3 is TGTGCCAGCAGCTTATTTGGGCAGGCGAACACCGGGGAGCTGTTTTTT.

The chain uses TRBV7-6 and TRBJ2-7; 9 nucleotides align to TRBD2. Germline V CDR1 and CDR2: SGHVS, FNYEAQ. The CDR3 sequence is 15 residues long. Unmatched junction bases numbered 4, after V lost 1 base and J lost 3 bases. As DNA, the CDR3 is TGTGCCAGCAGCTTAGATAGCGGGAGTGGCTACGAGCAGTACTTC. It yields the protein CASSLDSGSGYEQYF.

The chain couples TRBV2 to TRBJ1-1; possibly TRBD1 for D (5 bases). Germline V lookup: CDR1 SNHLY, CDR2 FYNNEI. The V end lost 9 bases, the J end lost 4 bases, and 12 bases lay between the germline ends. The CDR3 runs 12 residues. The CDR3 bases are TGTGCCAGTATGCAGGGTTCCACTGAAGCTTTCTTT. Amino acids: CASMQGSTEAFF. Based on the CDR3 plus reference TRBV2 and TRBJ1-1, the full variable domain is EPEVTQTPSHQVTQMGQEVILRCVPISNHLYFYWYRQILGQKVEFLVSFYNNEISEKSEIFDDQFSVERPDGSNFTLKIRSTKLEDSAMYFCASMQGSTEAFFGQGTRLTVV.

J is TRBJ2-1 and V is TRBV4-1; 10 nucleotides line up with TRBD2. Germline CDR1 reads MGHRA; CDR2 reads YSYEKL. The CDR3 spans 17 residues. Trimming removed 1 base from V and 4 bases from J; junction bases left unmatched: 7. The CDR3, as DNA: TGCGCCAGCAGCCAAGGGGGTCTAGCGGGAGTTTACAATGAGCAGTTCTTC. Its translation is CASSQGGLAGVYNEQFF.

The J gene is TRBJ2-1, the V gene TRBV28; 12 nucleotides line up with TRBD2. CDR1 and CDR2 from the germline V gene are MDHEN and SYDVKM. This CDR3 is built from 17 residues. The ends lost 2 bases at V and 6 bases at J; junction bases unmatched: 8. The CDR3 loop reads CASSLNPGLAGTNEQFF. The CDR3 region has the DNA TGTGCCAGCAGTTTAAATCCTGGACTAGCGGGAACCAATGAGCAGTTCTTC.

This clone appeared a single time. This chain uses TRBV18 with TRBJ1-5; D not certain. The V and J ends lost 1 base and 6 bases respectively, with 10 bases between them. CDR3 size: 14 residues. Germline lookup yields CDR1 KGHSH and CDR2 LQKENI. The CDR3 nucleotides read TGTGCCAGCTCACCACTCGAAAGCGGTCAGCCCCAGCATTTT. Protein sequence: CASSPLESGQPQHF.

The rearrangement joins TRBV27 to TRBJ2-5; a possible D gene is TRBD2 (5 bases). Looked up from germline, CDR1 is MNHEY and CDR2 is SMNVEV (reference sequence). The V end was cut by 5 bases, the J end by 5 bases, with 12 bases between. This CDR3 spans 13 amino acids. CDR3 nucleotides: TGTGCCAGCAGTGAGACCAGGAGGGAGACCCAGTACTTC. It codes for CASSETRRETQYF.

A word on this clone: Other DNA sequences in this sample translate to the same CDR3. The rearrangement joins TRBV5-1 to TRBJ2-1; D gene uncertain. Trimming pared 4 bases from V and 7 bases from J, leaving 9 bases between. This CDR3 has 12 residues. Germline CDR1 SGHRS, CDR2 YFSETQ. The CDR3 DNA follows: TGCGCCAGCAGCCTCGACTTGAATGAGCAGTTCTTC. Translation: CASSLDLNEQFF.

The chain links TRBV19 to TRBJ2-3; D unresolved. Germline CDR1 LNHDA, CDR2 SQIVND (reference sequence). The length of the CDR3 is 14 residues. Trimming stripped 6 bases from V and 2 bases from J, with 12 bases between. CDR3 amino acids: CASSTQANTDTQYF. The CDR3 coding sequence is TGTGCCAGTAGCACGCAGGCGAACACAGATACGCAGTATTTT.

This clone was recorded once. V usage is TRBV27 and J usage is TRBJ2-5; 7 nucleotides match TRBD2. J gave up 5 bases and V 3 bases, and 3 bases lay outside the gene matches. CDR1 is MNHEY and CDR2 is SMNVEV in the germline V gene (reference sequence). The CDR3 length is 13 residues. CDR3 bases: TGTGCCAGCAGTTTTGCCGGGGGGGAGACCCAGTACTTC. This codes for CASSFAGGETQYF.

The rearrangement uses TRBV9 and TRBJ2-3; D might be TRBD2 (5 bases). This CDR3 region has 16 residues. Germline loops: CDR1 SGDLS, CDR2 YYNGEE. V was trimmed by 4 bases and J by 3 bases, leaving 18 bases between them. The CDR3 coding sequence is TGTGCCAGCAGCCCGTGGACTCGTGGCGGAACAGATACGCAGTATTTT. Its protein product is CASSPWTRGGTDTQYF.

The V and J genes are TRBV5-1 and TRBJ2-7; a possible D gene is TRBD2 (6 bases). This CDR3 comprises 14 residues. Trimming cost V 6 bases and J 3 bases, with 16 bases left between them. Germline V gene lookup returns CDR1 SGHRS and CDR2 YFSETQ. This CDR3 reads CASKNSGSRYEQYF. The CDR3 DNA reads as TGCGCCAGCAAAAATTCCGGGAGCCGCTACGAGCAGTACTTC.

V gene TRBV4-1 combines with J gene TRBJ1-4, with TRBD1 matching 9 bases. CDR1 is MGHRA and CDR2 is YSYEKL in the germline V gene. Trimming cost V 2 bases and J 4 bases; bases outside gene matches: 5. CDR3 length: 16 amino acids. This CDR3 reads CASSQPLGQGNEKLFF. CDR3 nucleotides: TGCGCCAGCAGCCAACCCCTGGGACAGGGTAATGAAAAACTGTTTTTT.

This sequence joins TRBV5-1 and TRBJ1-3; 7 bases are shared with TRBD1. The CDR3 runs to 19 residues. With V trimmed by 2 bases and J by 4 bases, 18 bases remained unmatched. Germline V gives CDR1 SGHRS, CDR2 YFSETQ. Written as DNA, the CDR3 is TGCGCCAGCAGCTTTACGAACAGGGGTCCGTCGGAGGGAGGAAACACCATATATTTT. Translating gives CASSFTNRGPSEGGNTIYF.

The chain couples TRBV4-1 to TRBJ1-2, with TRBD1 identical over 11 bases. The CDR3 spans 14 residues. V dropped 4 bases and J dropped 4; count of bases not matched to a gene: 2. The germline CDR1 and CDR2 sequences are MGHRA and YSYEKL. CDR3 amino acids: CASSLGTGGYGYTF. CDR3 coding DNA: TGCGCCAGCAGCCTCGGGACAGGGGGCTATGGCTACACCTTC.

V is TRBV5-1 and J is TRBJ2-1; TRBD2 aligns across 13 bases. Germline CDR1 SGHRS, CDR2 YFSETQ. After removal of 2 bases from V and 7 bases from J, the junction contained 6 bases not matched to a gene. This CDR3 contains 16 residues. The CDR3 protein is CASSFTGTSGINEQFF. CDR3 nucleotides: TGCGCCAGCAGCTTTACCGGGACTAGCGGGATTAATGAGCAGTTCTTC.

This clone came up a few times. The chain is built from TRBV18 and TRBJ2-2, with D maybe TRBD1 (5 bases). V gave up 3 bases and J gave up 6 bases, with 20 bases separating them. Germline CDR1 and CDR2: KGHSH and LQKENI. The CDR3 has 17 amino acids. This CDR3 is CASSPGPDLTSPGELFF. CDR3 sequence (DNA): TGTGCCAGCTCACCGGGGCCTGACCTAACAAGCCCCGGGGAGCTGTTTTTT.

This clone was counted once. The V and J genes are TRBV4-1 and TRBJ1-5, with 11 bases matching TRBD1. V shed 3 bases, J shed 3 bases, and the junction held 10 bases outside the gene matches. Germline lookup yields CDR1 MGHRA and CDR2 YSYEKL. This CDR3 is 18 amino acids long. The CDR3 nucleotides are TGCGCCAGCAGCCACAAGGGAGGACAGGGGGCCCTCAATCAGCCCCAGCATTTT. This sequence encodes CASSHKGGQGALNQPQHF.

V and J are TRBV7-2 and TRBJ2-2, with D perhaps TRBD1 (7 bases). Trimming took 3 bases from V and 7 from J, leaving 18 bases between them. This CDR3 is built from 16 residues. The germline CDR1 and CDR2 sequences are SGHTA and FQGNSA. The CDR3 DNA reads TGTGCCAGCAGCTTGAGCCAGGGGGGCGTAATCGGGGAGCTGTTTTTT. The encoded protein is CASSLSQGGVIGELFF.